This is a list of T cell receptor beta chains from one sample in a study of T cells in Graves' hyperthyroidism and ophthalmopathy. One entry per CDR3 protein results from TCRdb running MiXCR on the multiplex PCR reads. The table includes over 650,000 distinct CDR3 sequences, over 15% detected once. The sequenced sample consisted of blood. The receptor set was obtained from a young man with Graves' hyperthyroidism. Both conserved end residues are part of each CDR3. The D gene is left open where the match is weak. Clone size is stated in some rows and not others, as once, few, many or a class when expanded.

cdr3_nt: TGCAGTGCAAGAGAAACAGGGAGTCTGGGGTCCGAGCAGTTCTTC; cdr3_aa: CSARETGSLGSEQFF; clone_size: .; v_call: TRBV20-1; d_call: .; cdr3_length: 15; j_call: TRBJ2-1
cdr3_nt: TGTGCCAGCTCGTCCGGGACTAGCGGGAGTGGGACAGATACGCAGTATTTT; cdr3_aa: CASSSGTSGSGTDTQYF; clone_size: .; v_call: TRBV18; d_call: TRBD2; cdr3_length: 17; j_call: TRBJ2-3
cdr3_nt: TGTGCCAGCAGTAACAGGGGGCGGGAGACCCAGTACTTC; cdr3_aa: CASSNRGRETQYF; clone_size: many; v_call: TRBV28; d_call: TRBD1; cdr3_length: 13; j_call: TRBJ2-5
cdr3_nt: TGTGCCATCAGTGACCCGAGCACTGAAGCTTTCTTT; cdr3_aa: CAISDPSTEAFF; clone_size: many; v_call: TRBV10-3; d_call: .; cdr3_length: 12; j_call: TRBJ1-1
cdr3_nt: TGTGCCAGCAGCCCACCTGGGACTAGCGGGAGAACGCAGTATTTT; cdr3_aa: CASSPPGTSGRTQYF; clone_size: .; v_call: TRBV7-2; d_call: TRBD2; cdr3_length: 15; j_call: TRBJ2-3
cdr3_nt: TGTGCCACCAGCCCCCCCCGCGGGGGGTCGGCTCAGCCCCAGCATTTT; cdr3_aa: CATSPPRGGSAQPQHF; clone_size: many; v_call: TRBV15; d_call: .; cdr3_length: 16; j_call: TRBJ1-5
cdr3_nt: TGTGCCACCAGCGGAGACAGGGGCGAGACCCAGTACTTC; cdr3_aa: CATSGDRGETQYF; clone_size: .; v_call: TRBV7-3; d_call: TRBD1; cdr3_length: 13; j_call: TRBJ2-5
cdr3_nt: TGTGCCAGCACCTGGGGGCGCACAGATACGCAGTATTTT; cdr3_aa: CASTWGRTDTQYF; clone_size: many; v_call: TRBV6-1; d_call: .; cdr3_length: 13; j_call: TRBJ2-3
cdr3_nt: TGTGCCAGCAGCCAAGATACAGCCGACGTGTCCTACGAGCAGTACTTC; cdr3_aa: CASSQDTADVSYEQYF; clone_size: few; v_call: TRBV3-1; d_call: .; cdr3_length: 16; j_call: TRBJ2-7
cdr3_nt: TGTGCCAGCAGTTATAGCGGGAGTAACGAGCAGTACTTC; cdr3_aa: CASSYSGSNEQYF; clone_size: few; v_call: TRBV27; d_call: TRBD2; cdr3_length: 13; j_call: TRBJ2-7
cdr3_nt: TGTGCCAGCAGCACACAGATGAGGACTGAAGAGACCCAGTACTTC; cdr3_aa: CASSTQMRTEETQYF; clone_size: .; v_call: TRBV11-2; d_call: .; cdr3_length: 15; j_call: TRBJ2-5
cdr3_nt: TGTGCCAGCAGTGCCCACAGGGGTCTCGGCACTGAAGCTTTCTTT; cdr3_aa: CASSAHRGLGTEAFF; clone_size: many; v_call: TRBV28; d_call: TRBD1; cdr3_length: 15; j_call: TRBJ1-1
cdr3_nt: TGTGCCACCAGTGGCACCGGGACAGACACAGATACGCAGTATTTT; cdr3_aa: CATSGTGTDTDTQYF; clone_size: few; v_call: TRBV24-1; d_call: TRBD1; cdr3_length: 15; j_call: TRBJ2-3
cdr3_nt: TGCAGTGCTAGGGACAGGGTCACGAGTTTGGAGACCCAGTACTTC; cdr3_aa: CSARDRVTSLETQYF; clone_size: few; v_call: TRBV20-1; d_call: TRBD1; cdr3_length: 15; j_call: TRBJ2-5
cdr3_nt: TGTGCCAGCAGCTTAGTCGGGCGCCCCTACAATGAGCAGTTCTTC; cdr3_aa: CASSLVGRPYNEQFF; clone_size: few; v_call: TRBV7-3; d_call: .; cdr3_length: 15; j_call: TRBJ2-1
cdr3_nt: TGCAGTGCTCCAGGTGCCACAGATACGCAGTATTTT; cdr3_aa: CSAPGATDTQYF; clone_size: .; v_call: TRBV20-1; d_call: .; cdr3_length: 12; j_call: TRBJ2-3
cdr3_nt: TGTGCCAGCAGTGCCAAGGCAACAGATACGCAGTATTTT; cdr3_aa: CASSAKATDTQYF; clone_size: many; v_call: TRBV2; d_call: .; cdr3_length: 13; j_call: TRBJ2-3
cdr3_nt: TGCGCCAGCAGTGAGTCGACTAGCGGGGCAAGAGTGGAGACCCAGTACTTC; cdr3_aa: CASSESTSGARVETQYF; clone_size: many; v_call: TRBV10-2; d_call: TRBD2; cdr3_length: 17; j_call: TRBJ2-5
cdr3_nt: TGCGCCAGCAGCTATTTAGGGGGCTCTGAAGCTTTCTTT; cdr3_aa: CASSYLGGSEAFF; clone_size: few; v_call: TRBV5-1; d_call: TRBD1; cdr3_length: 13; j_call: TRBJ1-1
cdr3_nt: TGTGCCAGCAGTTGCTCCATGACCTACGAGCAGTACTTC; cdr3_aa: CASSCSMTYEQYF; clone_size: .; v_call: TRBV6-9; d_call: .; cdr3_length: 13; j_call: TRBJ2-7
cdr3_nt: TGCAGTGCATCCAAAGCGGGAGTCCATGAGCAGTTCTTC; cdr3_aa: CSASKAGVHEQFF; clone_size: .; v_call: TRBV20-1; d_call: TRBD2; cdr3_length: 13; j_call: TRBJ2-1
cdr3_nt: TGTGCCAGCAGTTTATACCCCCCTAGCGGGAGGGGAGAAGAGACCCAGTACTTC; cdr3_aa: CASSLYPPSGRGEETQYF; clone_size: many; v_call: TRBV28; d_call: TRBD2; cdr3_length: 18; j_call: TRBJ2-5
cdr3_nt: TGTGCCAGCAGCTTAGCGTGGGGGAACACTGAAGCTTTCTTT; cdr3_aa: CASSLAWGNTEAFF; clone_size: .; v_call: TRBV7-2; d_call: .; cdr3_length: 14; j_call: TRBJ1-1
cdr3_nt: TGCAGTGCTGGCGGGACTCCGACGTACAATGAGCAGTTCTTC; cdr3_aa: CSAGGTPTYNEQFF; clone_size: many; v_call: TRBV20-1; d_call: .; cdr3_length: 14; j_call: TRBJ2-1
cdr3_nt: TGTGCCAGCAGTGATGGGGGACTATTCAAGTTCTTC; cdr3_aa: CASSDGGLFKFF; clone_size: few; v_call: TRBV2; d_call: TRBD2; cdr3_length: 12; j_call: TRBJ2-1
cdr3_nt: TGCAGTGCTAGAGATCCTACCGGGACTAGCGGGAGAGAGACCCAGTACTTC; cdr3_aa: CSARDPTGTSGRETQYF; clone_size: few; v_call: TRBV20-1; d_call: TRBD2; cdr3_length: 17; j_call: TRBJ2-5
cdr3_nt: TGTGCCAGCTCCCCCGGGACAGATTTTTTTGCTTTCTTT; cdr3_aa: CASSPGTDFFAFF; clone_size: .; v_call: TRBV18; d_call: TRBD1; cdr3_length: 13; j_call: TRBJ1-1
cdr3_nt: TGTGCCAGCAGCTTACCCCAGGGCTCTGGAAACACCATATATTTT; cdr3_aa: CASSLPQGSGNTIYF; clone_size: few; v_call: TRBV28; d_call: .; cdr3_length: 15; j_call: TRBJ1-3
cdr3_nt: TGCGCCAGCAGCCAAGGCGTGGGGATTAGCGGTAACAATGAGCAGTTCTTC; cdr3_aa: CASSQGVGISGNNEQFF; clone_size: few; v_call: TRBV4-3; d_call: .; cdr3_length: 17; j_call: TRBJ2-1
cdr3_nt: TGTGCCAGCAGCTCACTTAGCGGGAGTATCACAGATACGCAGTATTTT; cdr3_aa: CASSSLSGSITDTQYF; clone_size: .; v_call: TRBV11-3; d_call: TRBD2; cdr3_length: 16; j_call: TRBJ2-3
cdr3_nt: TGTGCTAGTGGTCCCGACAGGGGCCGCCTCCTCACCTACGAGCAGTACTTC; cdr3_aa: CASGPDRGRLLTYEQYF; clone_size: many; v_call: TRBV12-5; d_call: TRBD1; cdr3_length: 17; j_call: TRBJ2-7
cdr3_nt: TGTGCCAGCAGTTACTCAAGGCAAGCGGGACACACAGATACGCAGTATTTT; cdr3_aa: CASSYSRQAGHTDTQYF; clone_size: few; v_call: TRBV6-2/TRBV6-3; d_call: .; cdr3_length: 17; j_call: TRBJ2-3
cdr3_nt: TGTGCCAGCAGTTTCGGGACAGCCACAGATACGCAGTATTTT; cdr3_aa: CASSFGTATDTQYF; clone_size: few; v_call: TRBV6-2/TRBV6-3; d_call: TRBD1; cdr3_length: 14; j_call: TRBJ2-3
cdr3_nt: TGCAGTGCCAGACAGGGAGGCACCTATAATTCACCCCTCCACTTT; cdr3_aa: CSARQGGTYNSPLHF; clone_size: .; v_call: TRBV20-1; d_call: TRBD1; cdr3_length: 15; j_call: TRBJ1-6
cdr3_nt: TGCAGCGTTGTCGGGACAGACAATGAAAAACTGTTTTTT; cdr3_aa: CSVVGTDNEKLFF; clone_size: .; v_call: TRBV29-1; d_call: TRBD1; cdr3_length: 13; j_call: TRBJ1-4
cdr3_nt: TGTGCCAGCTTCTCTCCCGGGACAGGGGCCTTTGGCTACACCTTC; cdr3_aa: CASFSPGTGAFGYTF; clone_size: few; v_call: TRBV28; d_call: TRBD1; cdr3_length: 15; j_call: TRBJ1-2
cdr3_nt: TGTGCCAGCAGTTGGGACAGGGGCTACGAGCAGTACTTC; cdr3_aa: CASSWDRGYEQYF; clone_size: many; v_call: TRBV2; d_call: TRBD1; cdr3_length: 13; j_call: TRBJ2-7
cdr3_nt: TGTGCCAGCAGTTACTCGAGCCAGCGGGAGGCCCTAGCGAACACCGGGGAGCTGTTTTTT; cdr3_aa: CASSYSSQREALANTGELFF; clone_size: many; v_call: TRBV6-6; d_call: TRBD2; cdr3_length: 20; j_call: TRBJ2-2
cdr3_nt: TGTGCCAGCAGTTCTCTCGGGATCAATTACGAGCAGTACTTC; cdr3_aa: CASSSLGINYEQYF; clone_size: few; v_call: TRBV27; d_call: .; cdr3_length: 14; j_call: TRBJ2-7